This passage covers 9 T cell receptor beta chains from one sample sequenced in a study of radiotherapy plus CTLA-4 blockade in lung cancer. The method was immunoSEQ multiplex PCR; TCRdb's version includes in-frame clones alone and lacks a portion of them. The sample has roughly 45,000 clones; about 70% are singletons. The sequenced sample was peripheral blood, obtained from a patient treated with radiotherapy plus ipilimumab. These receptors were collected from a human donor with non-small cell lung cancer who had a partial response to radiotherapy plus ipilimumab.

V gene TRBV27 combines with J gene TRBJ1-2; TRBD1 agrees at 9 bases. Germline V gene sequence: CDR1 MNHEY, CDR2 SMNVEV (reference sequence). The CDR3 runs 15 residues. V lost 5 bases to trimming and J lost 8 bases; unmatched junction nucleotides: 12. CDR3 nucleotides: TGTGCCAGCAGTCGCACAGGGGGCGCCCTCTTGGGCTACACCTTC. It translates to CASSRTGGALLGYTF.

CDR3 coding DNA: TGTGCCACCCGGACAGGGAGTGGCTACACCTTC. Protein sequence: CATRTGSGYTF. This chain joins TRBV19 and TRBJ1-2, with TRBD1 matching 8 bases. The germline V gene has CDR1 LNHDA and CDR2 SQIVND (reference sequence). The CDR3 length is 11 residues. V was clipped by 10 bases and J by 7 bases; unmatched bases: 5. Supplemented by reference TRBV19 and TRBJ1-2, the full variable domain reads DGGITQSPKYLFRKEGQNVTLSCEQNLNHDAMYWYRQDPGQGLRLIYYSQIVNDFQKGDIAEGYSVSREKKESFPLTVTSAQKNPTAFYLCATRTGSGYTFGSGTRLTVV.

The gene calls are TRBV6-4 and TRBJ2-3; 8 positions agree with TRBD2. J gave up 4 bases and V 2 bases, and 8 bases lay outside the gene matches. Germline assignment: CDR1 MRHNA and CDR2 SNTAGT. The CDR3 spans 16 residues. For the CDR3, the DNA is TGTGCCAGCAGTGACGGGTTCGGGGGGGCCCCAGATACGCAGTATTTT. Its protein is CASSDGFGGAPDTQYF.

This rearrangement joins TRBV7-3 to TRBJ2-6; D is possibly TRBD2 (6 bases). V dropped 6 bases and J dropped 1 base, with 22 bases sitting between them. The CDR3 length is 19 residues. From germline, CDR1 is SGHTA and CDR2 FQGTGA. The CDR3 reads CASRDGGTDIYSGANVLTF. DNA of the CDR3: TGTGCCAGCAGGGACGGCGGGACCGATATTTATTCTGGGGCCAACGTCCTGACTTTC.

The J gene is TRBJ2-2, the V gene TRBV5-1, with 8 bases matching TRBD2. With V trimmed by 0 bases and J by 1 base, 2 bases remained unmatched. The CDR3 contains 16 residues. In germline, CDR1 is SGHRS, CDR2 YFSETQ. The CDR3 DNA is TGCGCCAGCAGCTTGGTTGCGGGAGGGAACACCGGGGAGCTGTTTTTT. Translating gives CASSLVAGGNTGELFF.

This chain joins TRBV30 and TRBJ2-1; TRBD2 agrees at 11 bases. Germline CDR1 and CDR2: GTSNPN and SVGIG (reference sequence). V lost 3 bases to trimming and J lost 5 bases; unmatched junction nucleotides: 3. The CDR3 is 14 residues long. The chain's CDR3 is CAWSGLAGNNEQFF. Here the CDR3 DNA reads TGTGCCTGGAGCGGACTAGCGGGTAACAATGAGCAGTTCTTC.

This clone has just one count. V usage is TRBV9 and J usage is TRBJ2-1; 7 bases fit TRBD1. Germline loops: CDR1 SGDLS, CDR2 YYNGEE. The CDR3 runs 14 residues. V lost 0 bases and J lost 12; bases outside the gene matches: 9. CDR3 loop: CASSVGTGASAQFF. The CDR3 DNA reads TGTGCCAGCAGCGTAGGAACAGGGGCCTCGGCGCAGTTCTTC.

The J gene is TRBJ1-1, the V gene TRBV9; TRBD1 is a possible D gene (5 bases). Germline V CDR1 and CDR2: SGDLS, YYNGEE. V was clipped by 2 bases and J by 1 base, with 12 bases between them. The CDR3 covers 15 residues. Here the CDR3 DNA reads TGTGCCAGCAGCGTTGTCCCAGGGCGGAACACTGAAGCTTTCTTT. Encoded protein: CASSVVPGRNTEAFF.

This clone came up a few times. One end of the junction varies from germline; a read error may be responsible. The DNA for the CDR3 is TGTGCCAGCAGCGAAGCGGGAGGGCCCGGGGAGCTGTTTTTT. Amino acids: CASSEAGGPGELFF. The chain recombines TRBV2 with TRBJ2-2; TRBD2 matches 10 bases. The CDR3 spans 14 residues. The germline gives CDR1 SNHLY, CDR2 FYNNEI.